Below, 2 T cell receptor beta chains from the same sample are listed, as sequenced in a study of T-cell memory formation after mild COVID-19. TCRdb fed the 5' RACE reads into MiXCR, producing one record per CDR3 protein. The data show about 160,000 distinct CDR3 sequences, about a third seen once. The sample comprised PBMCs or a T cell subset sorted from them (not recorded which). These receptors were collected from an adult woman who had mild COVID-19 (a few samples of this study predate the infection). Cell type and time point are not known.

This clonotype was seen a handful of times. This chain uses TRBV18 with TRBJ1-1; TRBD1 agrees at 8 bases. J gave up 5 bases and V 3 bases, and 11 bases lay outside the gene matches. Germline assignment: CDR1 KGHSH and CDR2 LQKENI. The CDR3 totals 16 residues. CDR3 sequence (DNA): TGTGCCAGCTCACCCCAAAAGACAGGGGTGGGGACTGAAGCTTTCTTT. It translates to CASSPQKTGVGTEAFF.

The genes are TRBV18 and TRBJ2-5; the D is unclear. Per germline, CDR1 KGHSH and CDR2 LQKENI. This CDR3 is 15 amino acids long. V dropped 0 bases and J dropped 1 base, with 9 bases sitting between them. The DNA of the CDR3 is TGTGCCAGCTCACCACCATCTAGTCCCCAAGAGACCCAGTACTTC. Its translation is CASSPPSSPQETQYF.